This T cell receptor (beta chain) was found in a study of OX40 agonist ivuxolimab in advanced cancers. Produced via immunoSEQ multiplex PCR; TCRdb's table is partial and in-frame only. The profile shows roughly 56,000 clones, around 82% of them singletons. This clone was seen a few times. Antigen: not known. V shed 5 bases and J 5 bases; nucleotides not matched to a gene: 13. The CDR3 covers 16 residues. Looked up from germline, CDR1 is SGHTA and CDR2 is FQGNSA. General study results and limits: More expanded clones were found, on average, in CD8+ than in CD4+ T cells.

Sampling of blood occurred at baseline, cycle 4 day 1, and cycle 7 day 1. Source: CD4+ or CD8+ T cells sorted from blood, taken in a trial of the OX40 agonist ivuxolimab. V usage is TRBV7-2 and J usage is TRBJ2-3; 7 nucleotides match TRBD1. The receptor's source is an adult with an advanced solid tumor such as melanoma, head and neck, liver or kidney cancer. CDR3: CASSPQGTVTIDTQYF. CDR3 nucleotide sequence: TGTGCCAGCAGCCCACAAGGGACAGTTACGATAGATACGCAGTATTTT.